This note documents a single T cell receptor beta chain sequence. As yet, its antigen is unknown. This record belongs to a study of shared clonotypes between healthy human individuals. Study-wide findings and caveats: Depth of sequencing was expected to influence donor clonotype sharing.

Using immunoSEQ multiplex PCR, the repertoire was profiled, and TCRdb retains in-frame clones only, with some absent. This sample has over 750,000 clones, with around 96% found just once. Naive CD8 cells were CD45RO-negative, positively selected for CCR7, excluding terminally differentiated effector memory CD45RA+ cells. CDR1 is SGHAT, CDR2 FQNNGV, per germline. The CDR3 runs 16 residues. Trimming took 0 bases from V and 6 from J; bases not matched to a gene: 6. The chain joins TRBV11-2 to TRBJ2-1, with 9 bases lining up with TRBD2. This TCR was sampled from a man aged 25 to 40 in good health. Sequencing was carried out using naive CD8+ T cells sorted from blood. CDR3 DNA: TGTGCCAGCAGCTTAGATCTAGCGGGACGCCGCAATGAGCAGTTCTTC. Protein: CASSLDLAGRRNEQFF. The full variable domain, its missing parts supplied by reference TRBV11-2 and TRBJ2-1, is EAGVAQSPRYKIIEKRQSVAFWCNPISGHATLYWYQQILGQGPKLLIQFQNNGVVDDSQLPKDRFSAERLKGVDSTLKIQPAKLEDSAVYLCASSLDLAGRRNEQFFGPGTRLTVL.